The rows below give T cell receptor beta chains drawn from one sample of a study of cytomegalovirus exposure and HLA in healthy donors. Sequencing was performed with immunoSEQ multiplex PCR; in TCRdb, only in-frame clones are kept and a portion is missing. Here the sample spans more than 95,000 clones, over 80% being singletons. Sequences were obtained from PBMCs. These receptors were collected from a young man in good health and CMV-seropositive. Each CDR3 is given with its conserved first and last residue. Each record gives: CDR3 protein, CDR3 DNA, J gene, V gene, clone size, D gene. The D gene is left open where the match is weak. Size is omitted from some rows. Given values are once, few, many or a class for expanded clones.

cdr3_aa: CASSERGCNQPQHF
cdr3_nt: TGCGCCAGCAGCGAGCGGGGGTGCAATCAGCCCCAGCATTTT
j_call: TRBJ1-5
v_call: TRBV10-1
clone_size: .
d_call: .

cdr3_aa: CASSEAGGRDTQYF
cdr3_nt: TGTGCCAGCAGTGAGGCGGGGGGCAGGGATACGCAGTATTTT
j_call: TRBJ2-3
v_call: TRBV6-4
clone_size: .
d_call: TRBD2

cdr3_aa: CASSRGGTPSSYNSPLHF
cdr3_nt: TGTGCCAGCAGTCGCGGAGGGACGCCAAGCTCCTATAATTCACCCCTCCACTTT
j_call: TRBJ1-6
v_call: TRBV28
clone_size: .
d_call: .

cdr3_aa: CASSLDSWAYEQYF
cdr3_nt: TGTGCCAGCAGCTTGGACAGTTGGGCCTACGAGCAGTACTTC
j_call: TRBJ2-7
v_call: TRBV6-1
clone_size: .
d_call: .

cdr3_aa: CASSVGTGAGETQYF
cdr3_nt: TGTGCCAGCAGCGTAGGGACAGGGGCCGGGGAGACCCAGTACTTC
j_call: TRBJ2-5
v_call: TRBV9
clone_size: .
d_call: TRBD1

cdr3_aa: CASSLSRVEQYF
cdr3_nt: TGTGCCAGCAGTTTAAGCAGGGTCGAGCAGTACTTC
j_call: TRBJ2-7
v_call: TRBV28
clone_size: .
d_call: .

cdr3_aa: CASSLGDRGIEGEAFF
cdr3_nt: TGCGCCAGCAGCTTAGGGGACAGGGGGATAGAGGGTGAAGCTTTCTTT
j_call: TRBJ1-1
v_call: TRBV5-1
clone_size: .
d_call: TRBD1

cdr3_aa: CASSVRDRGPGTEAFF
cdr3_nt: TGTGCCAGTAGTGTTAGGGACAGGGGGCCGGGCACTGAAGCTTTCTTT
j_call: TRBJ1-1
v_call: TRBV19
clone_size: .
d_call: TRBD1

cdr3_aa: CASSSLGGEHEQYF
cdr3_nt: TGCGCCAGCAGCTCGCTCGGCGGGGAGCACGAGCAGTACTTC
j_call: TRBJ2-7
v_call: TRBV5-1
clone_size: .
d_call: .

cdr3_aa: CASSTGNYGYTF
cdr3_nt: TGTGCCAGCAGTACAGGGAACTATGGCTACACCTTC
j_call: TRBJ1-2
v_call: TRBV2
clone_size: .
d_call: .

cdr3_aa: CASRSIARGRTYNEQFF
cdr3_nt: TGTGCCAGTAGAAGTATAGCCAGGGGCCGAACCTACAATGAGCAGTTCTTC
j_call: TRBJ2-1
v_call: TRBV19
clone_size: .
d_call: .

cdr3_aa: CASSVTGNQPQHF
cdr3_nt: TGTGCCAGCAGCGTTACAGGGAATCAGCCCCAGCATTTT
j_call: TRBJ1-5
v_call: TRBV11-2
clone_size: .
d_call: .

cdr3_aa: CASRRTGRDSPLHF
cdr3_nt: TGTGCCAGTAGAAGGACAGGGAGAGATTCACCCCTCCACTTT
j_call: TRBJ1-6
v_call: TRBV19
clone_size: .
d_call: TRBD1

cdr3_aa: CASGQVGTPNTEAFF
cdr3_nt: TGCGCCAGCGGCCAAGTGGGCACTCCGAACACTGAAGCTTTCTTT
j_call: TRBJ1-1
v_call: TRBV4-3
clone_size: .
d_call: .

cdr3_aa: CASSLDRENTIYF
cdr3_nt: TGCGCCAGCAGCTTGGACAGGGAGAACACCATATATTTT
j_call: TRBJ1-3
v_call: TRBV5-1
clone_size: .
d_call: .

cdr3_aa: CASSLDSTDTQYF
cdr3_nt: TGTGCCAGCAGCTTGGACTCCACAGATACGCAGTATTTT
j_call: TRBJ2-3
v_call: TRBV5-8
clone_size: .
d_call: .

cdr3_aa: CASREDRTLQETQYF
cdr3_nt: TGTGCCAGCAGGGAGGACCGTACCTTACAAGAGACCCAGTACTTC
j_call: TRBJ2-5
v_call: TRBV6-1
clone_size: .
d_call: .

cdr3_aa: CASSDSDNSPLHF
cdr3_nt: TGTGCCAGCAGTGACTCGGACAATTCCCCCCTCCACTTT
j_call: TRBJ1-6
v_call: TRBV6-4
clone_size: .
d_call: .

cdr3_aa: CASSIGEGWDYGYTF
cdr3_nt: TGTGCCAGTAGTATAGGGGAGGGATGGGACTATGGCTACACCTTC
j_call: TRBJ1-2
v_call: TRBV19
clone_size: .
d_call: .

cdr3_aa: CAISEGGNEKLFF
cdr3_nt: TGTGCCATCAGTGAGGGGGGGAACGAAAAACTGTTTTTT
j_call: TRBJ1-4
v_call: TRBV10-3
clone_size: medium-sized
d_call: .